The clone carrying this T cell receptor (beta chain) was detected once. After autologous stem cell transplantation all patients relapsed, and prior brentuximab vedotin exposure differed between cohorts. The CDR3 has 15 amino acids. The germline CDR1 and CDR2 sequences are SGHTA and FQGTGA. After removal of 2 bases from V and 11 bases from J, the junction contained 9 bases not matched to a gene. These data belong to a study of PD-1 blockade in classical Hodgkin lymphoma. Repertoires were generated with immunoSEQ multiplex PCR, while TCRdb's copy carries only in-frame clones and drops some. This sample has more than 10,000 clones; about 88% occur once, and the top ten carry about 29%.

The chain recombines TRBV7-3 with TRBJ2-1, with 10 positions matching TRBD2. The clonotype comes from a human donor with classical Hodgkin lymphoma. The sequenced sample was peripheral blood mononuclear cells (PBMCs), obtained at baseline. In nucleotides, the CDR3 is TGTGCCAGCAGCTTACGGGCTAGCGGGGGATCGAAGCAGTTCTTC. This translates into CASSLRASGGSKQFF.